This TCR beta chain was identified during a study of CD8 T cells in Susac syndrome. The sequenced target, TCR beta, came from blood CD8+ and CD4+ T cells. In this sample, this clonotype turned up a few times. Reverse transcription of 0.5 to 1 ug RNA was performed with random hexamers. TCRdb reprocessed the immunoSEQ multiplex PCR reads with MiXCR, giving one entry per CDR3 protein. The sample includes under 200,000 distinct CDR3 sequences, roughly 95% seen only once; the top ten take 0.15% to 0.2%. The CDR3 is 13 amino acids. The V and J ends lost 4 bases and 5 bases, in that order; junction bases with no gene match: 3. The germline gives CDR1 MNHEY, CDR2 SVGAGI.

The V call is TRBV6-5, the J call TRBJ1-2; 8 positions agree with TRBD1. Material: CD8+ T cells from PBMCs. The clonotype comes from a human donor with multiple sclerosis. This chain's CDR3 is CASSSGQGYGYTF. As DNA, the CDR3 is TGTGCCAGCAGTTCTGGACAGGGATATGGCTACACCTTC.